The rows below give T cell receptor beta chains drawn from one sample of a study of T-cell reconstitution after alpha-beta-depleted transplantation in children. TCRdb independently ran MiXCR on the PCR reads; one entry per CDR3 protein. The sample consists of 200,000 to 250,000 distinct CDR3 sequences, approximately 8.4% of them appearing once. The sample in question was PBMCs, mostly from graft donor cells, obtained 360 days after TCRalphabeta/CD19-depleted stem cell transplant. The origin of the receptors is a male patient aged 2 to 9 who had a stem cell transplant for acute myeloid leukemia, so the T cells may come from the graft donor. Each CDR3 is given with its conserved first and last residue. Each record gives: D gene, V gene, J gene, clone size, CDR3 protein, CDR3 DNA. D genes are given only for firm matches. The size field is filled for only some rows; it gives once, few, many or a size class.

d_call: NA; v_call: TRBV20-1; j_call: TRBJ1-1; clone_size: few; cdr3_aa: CSARFGGTLTEAFF; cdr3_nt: TGCAGTGCTAGATTCGGGGGTACCTTAACTGAAGCTTTCTTT
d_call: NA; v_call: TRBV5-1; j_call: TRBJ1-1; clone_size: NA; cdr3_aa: CASRLSGTLNTEAFF; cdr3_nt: TGCGCCAGCAGGTTATCGGGGACACTGAACACTGAAGCTTTCTTT
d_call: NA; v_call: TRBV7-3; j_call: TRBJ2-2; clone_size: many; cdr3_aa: CASSANQGAGELFF; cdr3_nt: TGTGCCAGCAGCGCCAACCAGGGCGCCGGGGAGCTGTTTTTT
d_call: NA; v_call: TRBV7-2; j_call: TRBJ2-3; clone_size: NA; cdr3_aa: CASNPVVGGTDTQYF; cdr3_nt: TGTGCCAGCAACCCGGTGGTGGGAGGCACAGATACGCAGTATTTT
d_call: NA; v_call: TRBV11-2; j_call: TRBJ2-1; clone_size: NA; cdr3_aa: CASSFRSSSYNEQFF; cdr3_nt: TGTGCCAGCAGTTTTAGATCCAGCTCCTACAATGAGCAGTTCTTC
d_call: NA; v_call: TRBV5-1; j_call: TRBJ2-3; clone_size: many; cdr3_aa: CASSPPLASRDTQYF; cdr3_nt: TGCGCCAGCAGCCCTCCTCTAGCGAGCCGGGATACGCAGTATTTT
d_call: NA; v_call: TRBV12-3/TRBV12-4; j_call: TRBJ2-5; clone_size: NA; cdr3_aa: CASSPVWLGVLRVETQYF; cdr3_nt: TGTGCCAGCAGTCCGGTTTGGTTGGGGGTCCTAAGGGTAGAGACCCAGTACTTC
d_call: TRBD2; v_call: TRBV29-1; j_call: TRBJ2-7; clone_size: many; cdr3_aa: CSFRTSGTYEQYF; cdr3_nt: TGCAGCTTCAGGACTAGCGGGACTTACGAGCAGTACTTC
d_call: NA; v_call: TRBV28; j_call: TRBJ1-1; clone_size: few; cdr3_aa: CASFDPRGTEAFF; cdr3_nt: TGTGCCAGCTTTGACCCGCGAGGGACTGAAGCTTTCTTT
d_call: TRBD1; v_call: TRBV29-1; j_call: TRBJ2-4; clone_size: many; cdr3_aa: CSAGTGGAKNIQYF; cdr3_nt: TGCAGCGCCGGGACAGGGGGAGCCAAAAACATTCAGTACTTC
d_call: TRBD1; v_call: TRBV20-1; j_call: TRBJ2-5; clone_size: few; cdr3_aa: CSARGTGFRGAQYF; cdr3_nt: TGCAGTGCTAGAGGGACAGGGTTCCGTGGGGCCCAGTACTTC
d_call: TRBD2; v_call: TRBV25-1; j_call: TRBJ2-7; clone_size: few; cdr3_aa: CASSELAAYEQYF; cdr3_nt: TGTGCCAGCAGTGAACTAGCGGCTTACGAGCAGTACTTC
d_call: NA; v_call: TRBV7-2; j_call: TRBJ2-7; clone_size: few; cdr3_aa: CASSLLRGEQYF; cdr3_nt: TGTGCCAGCAGCTTATTACGGGGGGAGCAGTACTTC
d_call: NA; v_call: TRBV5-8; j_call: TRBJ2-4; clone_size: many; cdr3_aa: CASSLLEVAKNIQYF; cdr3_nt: TGTGCCAGCAGCTTGTTGGAGGTAGCCAAAAACATTCAGTACTTC
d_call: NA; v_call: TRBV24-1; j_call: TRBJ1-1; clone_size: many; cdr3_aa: CATKKSEAFF; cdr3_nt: TGTGCCACCAAGAAAAGTGAAGCTTTCTTT
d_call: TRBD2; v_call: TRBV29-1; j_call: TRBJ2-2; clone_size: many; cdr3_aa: CSVEGLAGDGTGELFF; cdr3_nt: TGCAGCGTTGAGGGACTAGCGGGAGATGGCACCGGGGAGCTGTTTTTT
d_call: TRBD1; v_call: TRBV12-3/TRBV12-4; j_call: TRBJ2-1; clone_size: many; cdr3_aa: CASTTSGQGPYNEQFF; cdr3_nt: TGTGCCAGCACCACTTCGGGACAGGGGCCTTACAATGAGCAGTTCTTC
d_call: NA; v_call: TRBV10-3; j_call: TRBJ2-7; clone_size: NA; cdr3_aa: CAISESFGIDYEQYF; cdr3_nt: TGTGCCATCAGTGAGTCGTTCGGCATAGACTACGAGCAGTACTTC
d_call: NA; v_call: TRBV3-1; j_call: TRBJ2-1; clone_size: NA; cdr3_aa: CASSQGRRSSYNEQFF; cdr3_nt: TGTGCCAGCAGCCAAGGGAGGAGGAGCTCCTACAATGAGCAGTTCTTC
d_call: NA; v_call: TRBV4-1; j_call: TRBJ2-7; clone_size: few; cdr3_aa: CASSQLGLFYEQYF; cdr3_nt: TGCGCCAGCAGCCAGCTCGGACTATTCTACGAGCAGTACTTC
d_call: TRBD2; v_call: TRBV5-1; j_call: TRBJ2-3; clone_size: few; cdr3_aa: CASSSSTSGRAGDTQYF; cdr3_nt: TGCGCCAGCAGCTCCTCGACTAGCGGGAGGGCCGGTGATACGCAGTATTTT
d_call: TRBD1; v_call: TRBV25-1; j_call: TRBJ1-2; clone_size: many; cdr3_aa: CASSAGTGNGYTF; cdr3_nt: TGTGCCAGCAGTGCTGGGACAGGGAATGGCTACACCTTC